Sequencing of this T cell receptor beta chain was carried out in a study of blood T cell repertoires in COVID-19. V lost 3 bases and J 4 bases, leaving 18 bases between the germline ends. The CDR3 runs to 17 residues. Germline V gene lookup returns CDR1 MNHNS and CDR2 SASEGT. Using immunoSEQ multiplex PCR, the repertoire was profiled, and TCRdb retains in-frame clones only, with some absent. The repertoire consists of 150,000 or so clones, with around 82% occurring once and the leading ten covering about 1.2%. This receptor was obtained from a man in his sixties who had recovered from COVID-19. This chain uses TRBV6-1 with TRBJ1-4, with a weak D call TRBD1 (6 bases). The sequenced material came from peripheral blood. CDR3 bases: TGTGCCAGCAGTGATCCGGGACAACCGGCTATTAATGAAAAACTGTTTTTT. Encoded protein: CASSDPGQPAINEKLFF.